The rows below give T cell receptor beta chains drawn from one sample of a study of OX40 agonist ivuxolimab in advanced cancers. Profiled with immunoSEQ multiplex PCR; TCRdb holds only in-frame clones, not every one. The repertoire holds 72,000 or so clones, with roughly 80% as singletons. The sample here was CD4+ or CD8+ T cells sorted from blood, taken in a trial of the OX40 agonist ivuxolimab. The receptors here all came from an adult with an advanced solid tumor such as melanoma, head and neck, liver or kidney cancer. CDR3s include the opening cysteine and the closing phenylalanine or tryptophan. D genes are given only for firm matches. Clone size appears in some rows only: once, few, many, or a class for an expanded clone.

j_call clone_size v_call d_call cdr3_nt cdr3_aa
TRBJ1-2 - TRBV5-6 - TGTGCCAGCAGCCCTATAGGGAACGGCTACACCTTC CASSPIGNGYTF
TRBJ2-5 - TRBV12-5 - TGTGCTAGTGGTTTGCAGGTGACTAAAGAGACCCAGTACTTC CASGLQVTKETQYF
TRBJ1-2 - TRBV7-2 TRBD1 TGTGCCAGCAGCTTCGGGACAGGGAAGGGCTACACCTTC CASSFGTGKGYTF
TRBJ1-1 - TRBV7-2 - TGTGCCAGCAGCTTAGATTTGTCTGAAGCTTTCTTT CASSLDLSEAFF
TRBJ2-1 few TRBV25-1 - TGTGCCAGCATGGGTTACTCCTACAATGAGCAGTTCTTC CASMGYSYNEQFF
TRBJ2-6 once TRBV19 - TGTGCCAGTAGCATCTGGAGGGGTTCGTCCGGGGCCAACGTCCTGACTTTC CASSIWRGSSGANVLTF
TRBJ2-3 - TRBV6-6 - TGTGCCAGCAGCTCCCTCTTCACAGATACGCAGTATTTT CASSSLFTDTQYF
TRBJ2-1 - TRBV5-1 TRBD2 TGCGCCAGCAGCTCCCTCCGGGGGGTTGGAACCTACAATGAGCAGTTCTTC CASSSLRGVGTYNEQFF
TRBJ2-7 once TRBV5-5 TRBD2 TGTGCCAGCAGCTTGGCCGGGACTACGGCACCCGAGCAGTACTTC CASSLAGTTAPEQYF
TRBJ2-7 medium-sized TRBV11-2 TRBD2 TGTGCCAGCAGCTTAGCAAGCGGGGTAGGCGAGCAGTACTTC CASSLASGVGEQYF
TRBJ2-1 - TRBV2 - TGTGCCAGCGGACAGCCCTACAATGAGCAGTTCTTC CASGQPYNEQFF
TRBJ1-1 - TRBV7-2 TRBD1 TGTGCCAGCAGCTTGTCACCCGGGACAGCAAACACTGAAGCTTTCTTT CASSLSPGTANTEAFF
TRBJ2-2 once TRBV9 - TGTGCCAGCAGCGTAGAACCAGGGGCCACCGGGGAGCTGTTTTTT CASSVEPGATGELFF
TRBJ1-6 - TRBV19 - TGTGCCAGTAAGTGGCCGGACGATTCTTCACCCCTCCACTTT CASKWPDDSSPLHF
TRBJ1-5 - TRBV6-1 - TGTGCCAGCAGTGGGTCTGATCAGCCCCAGCATTTT CASSGSDQPQHF
TRBJ2-3 - TRBV6-6 - TGTGCCAGCAGACGCCGGGGCACAGATACGCAGTATTTT CASRRRGTDTQYF
TRBJ2-5 - TRBV10-2 - TGCGCCAGCAGTGAGGACGGGAGCTTGGCGGAGACCCAGTACTTC CASSEDGSLAETQYF
TRBJ2-1 - TRBV30 - TGTGCCTGGAAAGGGACTTACAATGAGCAGTTCTTC CAWKGTYNEQFF
TRBJ2-7 - TRBV5-1 - TGCGCCAGCAGCTTGGACGGCTACTACGAGCAGTACTTC CASSLDGYYEQYF
TRBJ2-6 - TRBV19 - TGTGCCAGTAGTATATCTCGCGTGAGTGGGGCCAACGTCCTGACTTTC CASSISRVSGANVLTF
TRBJ2-2 - TRBV5-5 - TGTGCCAGCAGCTTGGGCCCGACCGGGGAGCTGTTTTTT CASSLGPTGELFF
TRBJ2-2 - TRBV7-2 - TGTGCCAGCAGTTCTAGCCCCGACAGAGTGACCGGGGAGCTGTTTTTT CASSSSPDRVTGELFF
TRBJ2-1 - TRBV4-1 - TGCGCCAGCAGCCGAGAAGAATTGGCAGGGATTGAGCAGTTCTTC CASSREELAGIEQFF
TRBJ2-3 - TRBV7-9 TRBD1 TGTGCCAGCAGCTGGCCGGGACAGGGTCCAGATACGCAGTATTTT CASSWPGQGPDTQYF
TRBJ2-6 - TRBV10-3 - TGTGCCATCAGTGAATCTGGGGCCAACGTCCTGACTTTC CAISESGANVLTF
TRBJ2-6 - TRBV30 - TGTGCCTGGAGTGTACCTGGGGCCAACGTCCTGACTTTC CAWSVPGANVLTF
TRBJ2-7 - TRBV6-6 - TGTGCCAGCAGAGAAGGAGAGCCCATCCACGAGCAGTACTTC CASREGEPIHEQYF
TRBJ1-1 - TRBV5-1 - TGCGCCAGCAGCTTGGATGGGCAGGGGAGCACTGAAGCTTTCTTT CASSLDGQGSTEAFF
TRBJ1-2 medium-sized TRBV6-5 TRBD1 TGTGCCAGCAGACCACCCGGGACAGGGATGAGCACCTTC CASRPPGTGMSTF
TRBJ2-1 - TRBV10-3 TRBD1 TGTGCCATCAGTGGAGGGGGCGGGTATGAGCAGTTCTTC CAISGGGGYEQFF
TRBJ1-2 - TRBV30 - TGTGCCTGGGGGCAGGAAGCGTATGGCTACACCTTC CAWGQEAYGYTF
TRBJ2-1 - TRBV19 - TGTGCCACCCAATGGTCCAGCCGGGACAATGAGCAGTTCTTC CATQWSSRDNEQFF
TRBJ1-2 - TRBV30 - TGTGCCTGGAGTAGGGGGACCGGCTACACCTTC CAWSRGTGYTF
TRBJ1-2 - TRBV6-1 - TGTGCCAGCAGGTTTGCCATAAACTATGGCTACACCTTC CASRFAINYGYTF
TRBJ1-2 once TRBV5-1 - TGCGCCAGCAGATTGGGTGGACAGCTCGACAACTATGGCTACACCTTC CASRLGGQLDNYGYTF
TRBJ1-2 - TRBV30 - TGTGCCTGGAGTGTGGGGCTTTACGGCTACACCTTC CAWSVGLYGYTF
TRBJ2-1 - TRBV19 TRBD1 TGTGCCAGCCACACGGACAGGGGGCGTTACAATGAGCAGTTCTTC CASHTDRGRYNEQFF
TRBJ1-4 - TRBV10-3 - TGTGCCATCAGTGAAGGACGGATCAATGAAAAACTGTTTTTT CAISEGRINEKLFF
TRBJ1-2 - TRBV6-6 - TGTGCCAGCAGTTACTCTCAGGGGCGGGGTGGCTACACCTTC CASSYSQGRGGYTF
TRBJ2-1 - TRBV21-1 - TGTGCCAGCAGCAAAAGGGGGGCCTCAGACAGGCTGCTGAAGTGTAGGGAGCAGTTCTTC CASSKRGASDRLLKCREQFF
TRBJ1-2 - TRBV7-8 - TGTGCCAGCAGCTTTTCCCCGGTTTATGGCTACACCTTC CASSFSPVYGYTF
TRBJ2-7 - TRBV6-6 - TGTGCCAGCAGTCTGCAGTCAACAGGGTCCTACGAGCAGTACTTC CASSLQSTGSYEQYF